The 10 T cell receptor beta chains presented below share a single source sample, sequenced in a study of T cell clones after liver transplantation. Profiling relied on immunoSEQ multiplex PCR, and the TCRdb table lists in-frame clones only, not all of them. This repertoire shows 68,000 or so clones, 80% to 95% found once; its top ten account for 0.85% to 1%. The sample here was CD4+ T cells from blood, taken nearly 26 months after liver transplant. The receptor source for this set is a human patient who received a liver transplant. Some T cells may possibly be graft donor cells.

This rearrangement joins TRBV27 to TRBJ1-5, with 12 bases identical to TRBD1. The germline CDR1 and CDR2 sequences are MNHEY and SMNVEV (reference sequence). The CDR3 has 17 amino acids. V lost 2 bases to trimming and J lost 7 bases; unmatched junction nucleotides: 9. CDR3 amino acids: CASSLSGTGGLEQPQHF. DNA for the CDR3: TGTGCCAGCAGTTTAAGCGGGACAGGGGGCCTAGAGCAGCCCCAGCATTTT.

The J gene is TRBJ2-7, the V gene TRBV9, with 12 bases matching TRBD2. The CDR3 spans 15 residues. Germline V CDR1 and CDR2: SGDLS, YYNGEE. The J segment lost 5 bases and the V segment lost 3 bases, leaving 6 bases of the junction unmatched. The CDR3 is CASSATSGSSNEQYF. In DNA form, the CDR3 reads TGTGCCAGCAGCGCGACTAGCGGGAGTTCGAACGAGCAGTACTTC.

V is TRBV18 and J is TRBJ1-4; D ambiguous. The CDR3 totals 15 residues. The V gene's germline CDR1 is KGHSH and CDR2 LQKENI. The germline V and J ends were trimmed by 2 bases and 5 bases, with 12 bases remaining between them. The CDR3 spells CASSPGGSLNEKLFF. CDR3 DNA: TGTGCCAGCTCACCAGGAGGCAGCTTGAATGAAAAACTGTTTTTT.

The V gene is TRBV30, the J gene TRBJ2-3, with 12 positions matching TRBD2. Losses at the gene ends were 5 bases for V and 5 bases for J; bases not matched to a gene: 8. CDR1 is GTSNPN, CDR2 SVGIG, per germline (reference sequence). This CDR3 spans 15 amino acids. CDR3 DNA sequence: TGTGCCTGGCGGCCTAGCGGGAGGGCCGTAGATACGCAGTATTTT. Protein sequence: CAWRPSGRAVDTQYF. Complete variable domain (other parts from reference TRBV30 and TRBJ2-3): SQTIHQWPATLVQPVGSPLSLECTVEGTSNPNLYWYRQAAGRGLQLLFYSVGIGQISSEVPQNLSASRPQDRQFILSSKKLLLSDSGFYLCAWRPSGRAVDTQYFGPGTRLTVL.

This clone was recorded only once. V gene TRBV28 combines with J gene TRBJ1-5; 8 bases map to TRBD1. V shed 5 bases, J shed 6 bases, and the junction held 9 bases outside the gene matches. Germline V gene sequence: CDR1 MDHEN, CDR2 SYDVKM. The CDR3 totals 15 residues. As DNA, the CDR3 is TGTGCCAGCAGTAGAGACAGGGGCGGCGGTCAGCCCCAGCATTTT. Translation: CASSRDRGGGQPQHF.

As DNA, the CDR3 is TGTGCCAGTAGTGGACTAGCGGGAGCGGGAGAGCAGTACTTC. Translated: CASSGLAGAGEQYF. The chain links TRBV19 to TRBJ2-7, with 13 bases fitting TRBD2. The CDR3 has 14 amino acids. Germline CDR1 LNHDA, CDR2 SQIVND (reference sequence). V lost 5 bases and J lost 7; bases outside the gene matches: 5.

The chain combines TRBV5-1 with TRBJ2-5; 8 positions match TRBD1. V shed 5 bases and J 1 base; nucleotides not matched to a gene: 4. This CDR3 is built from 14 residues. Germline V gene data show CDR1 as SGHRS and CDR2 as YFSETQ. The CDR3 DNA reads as TGCGCCAGCAGGTCCCAGGGGGCCCAAGAGACCCAGTACTTC. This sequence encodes CASRSQGAQETQYF.

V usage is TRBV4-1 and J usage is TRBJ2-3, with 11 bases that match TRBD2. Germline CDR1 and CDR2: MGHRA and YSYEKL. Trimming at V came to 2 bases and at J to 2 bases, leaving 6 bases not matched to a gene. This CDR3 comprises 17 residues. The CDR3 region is CASSQTGTSGSTDTQYF. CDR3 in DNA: TGCGCCAGCAGCCAAACCGGGACTAGCGGATCCACAGATACGCAGTATTTT.

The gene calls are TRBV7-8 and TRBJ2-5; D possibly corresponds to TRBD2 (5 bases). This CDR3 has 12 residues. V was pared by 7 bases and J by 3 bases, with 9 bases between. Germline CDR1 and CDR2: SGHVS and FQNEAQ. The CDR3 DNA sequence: TGTGCCAGCATGAGCGGAAAAGAGACCCAGTACTTC. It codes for CASMSGKETQYF.

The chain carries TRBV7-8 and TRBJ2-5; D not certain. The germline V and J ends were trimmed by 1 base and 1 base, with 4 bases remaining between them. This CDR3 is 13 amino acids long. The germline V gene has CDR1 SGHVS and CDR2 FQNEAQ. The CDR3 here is CASSLVAQETQYF. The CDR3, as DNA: TGTGCCAGCAGCTTAGTGGCCCAAGAGACCCAGTACTTC.